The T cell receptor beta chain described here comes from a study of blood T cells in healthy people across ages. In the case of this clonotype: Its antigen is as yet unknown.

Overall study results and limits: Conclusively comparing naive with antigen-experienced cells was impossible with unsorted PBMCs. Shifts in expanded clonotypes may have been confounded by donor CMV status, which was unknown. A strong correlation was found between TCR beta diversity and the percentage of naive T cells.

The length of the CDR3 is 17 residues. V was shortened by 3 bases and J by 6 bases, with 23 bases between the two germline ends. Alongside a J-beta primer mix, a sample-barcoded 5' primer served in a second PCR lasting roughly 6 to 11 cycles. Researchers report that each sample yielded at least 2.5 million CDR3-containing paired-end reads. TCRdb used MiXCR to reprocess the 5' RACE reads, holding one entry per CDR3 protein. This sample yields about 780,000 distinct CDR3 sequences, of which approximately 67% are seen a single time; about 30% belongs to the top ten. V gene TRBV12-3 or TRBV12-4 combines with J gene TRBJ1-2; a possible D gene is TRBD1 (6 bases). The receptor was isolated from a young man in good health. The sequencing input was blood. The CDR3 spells CASSFFLAVGGGDGYTF. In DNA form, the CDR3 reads TGTGCCAGCAGTTTCTTCCTTGCGGTCGGGGGCGGCGATGGCTACACCTTC.